This entry is about one T cell receptor (beta chain). Method: immunoSEQ multiplex PCR; TCRdb's copy keeps in-frame clones and lacks some. The sample records around 15,000 clones, around half being singletons. This record belongs to a study of sequential checkpoint blockade in melanoma. The sample's treatment: randomized to nivolumab then ipilimumab (arm A) or the reverse (arm B). Patients had received no earlier DNA-damaging chemotherapy. PBMC sorting kept live CD3+CD8+ cells without CD19 or CD56. CDR1 is MDHEN and CDR2 is SYDVKM in the germline V gene. This CDR3 is built from 14 residues. V was cut by 2 bases and J by 7 bases, with 14 bases left in between.

V is TRBV28 and J is TRBJ1-2; D possibly corresponds to TRBD1 (6 bases). The source material was CD8+ T cells sorted from blood (inferred from file names), sampled from a patient given nivolumab and ipilimumab in sequence. The clonotype originates from a human donor with melanoma. The CDR3 DNA reads as TGTGCCAGCAGTTTAGGGGCCAGGGGTGCTGGCTACACCTTC. Translated, it gives CASSLGARGAGYTF.